This T cell receptor (beta chain) derives from a study of blood T cell repertoires in COVID-19. In the study overall: T cells, B-cell-depleted T cells, or PBMCs supplied cDNA or gDNA.

The germline V gene has CDR1 SNHLY and CDR2 FYNNEI. The length of the CDR3 is 14 residues. V lost 5 bases to trimming and J lost 2 bases; unmatched junction nucleotides: 2. Original methodology: Quantification of nucleated cells was approximated via reference gene primer amplification. TCRdb's table, derived via immunoSEQ multiplex PCR, lists solely in-frame clones and lacks some. The DNA was the basis for D and trimming; V, J and clone size are from that table. The repertoire holds roughly 340,000 clones, with 88% as singletons. This sequence was found in a woman aged 70-85 years with COVID-19, enrolled during active disease. Sequencing input: peripheral blood. The chain has TRBV2 and TRBJ2-3, with 9 positions matching TRBD2. In DNA, the CDR3 is TGTGCCAGCAGTCGCGGGGGGGACACAGATACGCAGTATTTT. It encodes CASSRGGDTDTQYF.